The source of this T cell receptor (beta chain) is a study of T-cell memory formation after mild COVID-19 (dated by TCRdb to the early 2020s). With regard to the full study: TCR sequence clusters from the two donors were largely donor specific. The cohort was made up of two young adult volunteers, one female and one male, who were previously healthy. T-cell clones expanding and contracting after mild COVID-19 in a couple of donors were tracked by longitudinal TCRalpha and TCRbeta repertoire sequencing.

TCRdb lists the instrument as Illumina NovaSeq 6000. TCRalpha and TCRbeta cDNA libraries were built by 5'RACE with constant-segment primers, adding sample barcodes and unique molecular identifiers. RNA was extracted from every sample with Trizol reagent. Amplification of the libraries took two PCR steps, and the second step added a second sample barcode plus Illumina TruSeq adapters. Sequencing of libraries was performed on an Illumina NovaSeq with 2 x 150 bp paired-end reads. In the paper's pipeline: With migec v1.2.7, reads were demultiplexed and then collapsed into UMI-guided consensus sequences. Using mixcr v2.1.11, UMI consensuses were aligned to TRA and TRB V and J templates and then assembled into clonotypes. Expanded or contracted clonotypes were those called significant by both edgeR and NoisET, with noise models trained on biological replicates. For edgeR calls, the cutoffs were a false discovery rate-adjusted p below 0.01 and a log2 fold-change threshold of 1. As an exploratory analysis of dynamics, max-normalized trajectories of the 1000 most abundant clonotypes were examined by PCA with hierarchical clustering. The CD4 or CD8 phenotype of responding clones was assigned using the separately sequenced CD4+ and CD8+ repertoires. Using fastp trimming at Q25 and MiXCR clonotype assembly, TCRdb reanalyzed the public sequencing data and kept in-frame beta chains. For every CDR3 protein sequence, its rows merge into one entry that carries the most common genes and DNA. TCRdb, not the authors, supplied the V and J calls. This sample is represented by roughly 52,000 distinct CDR3 sequences; 8% to 9.5% of them were singletons. The ten largest clones represent 1.2% of the sample.

V lost 5 bases and J lost 7 bases, and the count of bases not matched to a germline gene is 10. From cysteine to phenylalanine, the CDR3 is 15 amino acids long. Only CDR3 DNA remains: 45 bases, in frame from the first base. CDR1 is given as SGHAT and CDR2 as FQNNGV, both from the germline V gene. Study-wide conclusions, independent of this receptor: Contracting CD4+ clones were found mainly in CM and EM memory subsets, while CD8+ clones were enriched in EMRA. Only a couple of mild cases were covered in the study, and larger cohorts including severe cases with pre-infection samples were considered necessary. The second-wave clones that peaked on day 37 were not confirmed to be SARS-CoV-2 specific. Clones that contracted from day 15 to 85 showed balanced CD4/CD8 phenotypes, whereas a second wave of clones that expanded from day 15 to 37 leaned towards CD4+. The detection of some responding clones in pre-infection memory suggests that pre-existing cross-reactive memory T cells joined the SARS-CoV-2 response.

PBMCs were isolated by Ficoll-Paque density gradient centrifugation. This clonotype came up many times. It lacks a known antigen. Base qualities are not provided; no much larger clone lies one nucleotide away. This chain joins TRBV11-2 to TRBJ2-1; 8 bases in the junction line up with TRBD2. Sequenced: PBMCs or a T cell subset sorted from them (not recorded which). This TCR was sampled from a man between 18 and 35 years old who had mild COVID-19 (a few samples of this study predate the infection). The sample titles of this study are shuffled in the database, so cell type and time point are left out; the donor was told from shared clones. The CDR3 protein is CASSRELAGSNEQFF. The DNA sequence follows: TGTGCCAGCAGCCGTGAGTTAGCGGGGTCGAATGAGCAGTTCTTC. Extended through the reference TRBV11-2 and TRBJ2-1 proteins, this CDR3 yields the full variable domain: EAGVAQSPRYKIIEKRQSVAFWCNPISGHATLYWYQQILGQGPKLLIQFQNNGVVDDSQLPKDRFSAERLKGVDSTLKIQPAKLEDSAVYLCASSRELAGSNEQFFGPGTRLTVL.